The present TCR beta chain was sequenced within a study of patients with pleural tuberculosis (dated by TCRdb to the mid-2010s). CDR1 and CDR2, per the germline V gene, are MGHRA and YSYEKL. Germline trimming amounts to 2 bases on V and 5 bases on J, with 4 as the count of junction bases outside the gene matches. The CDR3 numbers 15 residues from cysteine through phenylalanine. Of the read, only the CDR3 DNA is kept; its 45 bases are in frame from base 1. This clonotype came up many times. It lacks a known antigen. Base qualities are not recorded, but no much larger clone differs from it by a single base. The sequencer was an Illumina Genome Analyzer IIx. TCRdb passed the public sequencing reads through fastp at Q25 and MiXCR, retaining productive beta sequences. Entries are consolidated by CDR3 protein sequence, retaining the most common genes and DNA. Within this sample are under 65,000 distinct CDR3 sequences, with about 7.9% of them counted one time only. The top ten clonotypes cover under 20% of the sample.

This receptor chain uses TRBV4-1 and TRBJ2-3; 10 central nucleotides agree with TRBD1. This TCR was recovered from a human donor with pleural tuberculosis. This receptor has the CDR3 CASSQPGTGVDTQYF. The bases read TGCGCCAGCAGCCAACCAGGGACAGGGGTAGATACGCAGTATTTT.